The 25 T cell receptor beta chains reported below all come from one sample, sequenced in a study of T cell repertoires in cytomegalovirus infection. From the reads, TCRdb called clonotypes with MiXCR, one entry per CDR3 protein. Among approximately 550,000 distinct CDR3 sequences, about 17% were seen once, and the ten largest hold 20% to 30%. Sequenced material: CD8+ T cells from PBMCs. The origin of the receptors is a human donor in good health (CMV status not recorded). Some clones in this sample may be carry-over from other donors' samples.

With regard to this clonotype: A much larger clone differs by one base, so this may be a read error. J is TRBJ1-1 and V is TRBV11-2; D is uncertain. The length of the CDR3 is 16 residues. V lost 3 bases and J lost 3, with 17 bases in between. Germline lookup yields CDR1 SGHAT and CDR2 FQNNGV. CDR3 protein: CASSFWVSHDHTEAFF. The CDR3 nucleotides are TGTGCCAGCAGCTTTTGGGTTTCGCATGACCACACTGAAGCTTTCTTT.

This clonotype was picked up many times. The chain links TRBV11-1 to TRBJ2-7; D might be TRBD1 or TRBD2, each matching 6 bases. CDR3 length: 15 amino acids. Germline V gene sequence: CDR1 SGHAT, CDR2 FQDESV (reference sequence). V lost 1 base, J lost 5 bases, and 15 bases lay in between. CDR3 region: CASSLDVGGENEQYF. CDR3 in DNA: TGTGCCAGCAGCTTAGACGTCGGGGGCGAGAACGAGCAGTACTTC. The full variable domain, completed using reference TRBV11-1 and TRBJ2-7, is EAEVAQSPRYKITEKSQAVAFWCDPISGHATLYWYRQILGQGPELLVQFQDESVVDDSQLPKDRFSAERLKGVDSTLKIQPAELGDSAMYLCASSLDVGGENEQYFGPGTRLTVT.

This clonotype was picked up many times. The chain is built from TRBV12-5 and TRBJ2-7; a possible D gene is TRBD2 (5 bases). The germline V gene has CDR1 LGHNT and CDR2 FRNRAP. The V and J ends lost 6 bases and 6 bases respectively, with 15 bases between them. This CDR3 comprises 13 residues. For the CDR3, the DNA is TGTGCTAGTGGCCTGAGGGCATATGCCGAGCAGTACTTC. This translates into CASGLRAYAEQYF.

This clonotype was seen many times. The CDR3 nucleotides are TGTGCCAGCAGCTTAGAATGGGGCTTCAAAAACATTCAGTACTTC. This encodes CASSLEWGFKNIQYF. J is TRBJ2-4 and V is TRBV7-6; D is possibly TRBD1 (5 bases). V lost 1 base, J lost 3 bases, and 10 bases lay in between. From germline, CDR1 is SGHVS and CDR2 FNYEAQ. The CDR3 is 15 residues long. Full variable domain (outside the CDR3, taken from reference TRBV7-6 and TRBJ2-4): GAGVSQSPRYKVTKRGQDVALRCDPISGHVSLYWYRQALGQGPEFLTYFNYEAQQDKSGLPNDRFSAERPEGSISTLTIQRTEQRDSAMYRCASSLEWGFKNIQYFGAGTRLSVL.

The rearrangement links TRBV20-1 to TRBJ2-2; D is possibly TRBD1 (6 bases). CDR1 and CDR2 from the germline V gene are DFQATT and SNEGSKA (reference sequence). There are 14 residues in the CDR3. The V and J ends lost 1 base and 1 base respectively, with 7 bases between them. CDR3 protein: CSARGQVNTGELFF. As DNA, the CDR3 is TGCAGTGCTAGAGGACAGGTGAACACCGGGGAGCTGTTTTTT.

This clonotype showed up many times. The chain joins TRBV28 to TRBJ2-3; TRBD2 is a possible D gene (7 bases). Germline V lookup: CDR1 MDHEN, CDR2 SYDVKM. The CDR3 loop spans 15 amino acids. Trimming took 7 bases from V and 7 from J, leaving 21 bases between them. DNA of the CDR3: TGTGCCAGCACCGTCCCACGGGGAGGGGGAAATACGCAGTATTTT. Its protein product is CASTVPRGGGNTQYF. Complete variable domain (other parts from reference TRBV28 and TRBJ2-3): DVKVTQSSRYLVKRTGEKVFLECVQDMDHENMFWYRQDPGLGLRLIYFSYDVKMKEKGDIPEGYSVSREKKERFSLILESASTNQTSMYLCASTVPRGGGNTQYFGPGTRLTVL.

The chain employs TRBV4-1 and TRBJ2-1; D remains unclear. This CDR3 comprises 17 residues. The V end lost 1 base, the J end lost 10 bases, and 23 bases lay between the germline ends. Germline CDR1 is MGHRA and CDR2 is YSYEKL. CDR3 in amino acids: CASSQAFGYAFASEQFF. Written as DNA, the CDR3 is TGCGCCAGCAGCCAAGCCTTCGGCTATGCCTTTGCAAGCGAGCAGTTCTTC.

This clonotype was observed many times. V is TRBV6-2 or TRBV6-3 and J is TRBJ2-7, with 10 bases that match TRBD2. From germline, CDR1 is MNHEY and CDR2 SVGEGT. With 7 bases clipped from V and 5 bases from J, the junction kept 8 bases outside the gene matches. The CDR3 covers 14 residues. The CDR3 is CASNFLAGDDEQYF. In DNA form, the CDR3 reads TGTGCCAGCAACTTCCTAGCGGGAGACGACGAGCAGTACTTC.

This clonotype was counted ten times or more. This chain links TRBV4-1 with TRBJ1-5; tentative D call: TRBD1 (6 bases). V lost 4 bases and J 4 bases, leaving 11 bases between the germline ends. The CDR3 extends over 14 amino acids. Germline CDR1 MGHRA, CDR2 YSYEKL. The CDR3 is CASSPRGGNQPQHF. In DNA form, the CDR3 reads TGCGCCAGCAGCCCCCGAGGGGGGAATCAGCCCCAGCATTTT.

Details on this clonotype: This clone may be a read error of a much larger clone one base away. The J gene is TRBJ1-6, the V gene TRBV2; D may be TRBD1 (5 bases). The CDR3 sequence is 14 residues long. Germline V gene data show CDR1 as SNHLY and CDR2 as FYNNEI. The CDR3: CASRDRGINSHLHF. CDR3 sequence (DNA): TGTGCCAGTAGGGACCGCGGGATTAATTCACACCTCCACTTT. Drawing the rest from reference TRBV2 and TRBJ1-6, the complete variable domain is EPEVTQTPSHQVTQMGQEVILRCVPISNHLYFYWYRQILGQKVEFLVSFYNNEISEKSEIFDDQFSVERPDGSNFTLKIRSTKLEDSAMYFCASRDRGINSHLHFGNGTRLTVT.

This clonotype was counted many times. The chain recombines TRBV12-3 or TRBV12-4 with TRBJ2-3; D is tentatively TRBD1 or TRBD2 (6 bases each). With 4 bases removed from V and 5 bases from J, the gap between germline ends came to 16 bases. CDR3 length: 15 residues. In nucleotides, the CDR3 is TGTGCCAGCAGTTCTCTCGGGGGCCCAGGAGATACGCAGTATTTT. Translation: CASSSLGGPGDTQYF.

Ten or more counts support this clonotype. The rearrangement links TRBV6-5 to TRBJ2-1; no definite D call. The CDR3 runs 15 residues. Germline-derived CDR1 and CDR2 are MNHEY and SVGAGI. V dropped 7 bases and J dropped 8 bases, with 21 bases sitting between them. CDR3 DNA: TGTGCCAGCAAGTATATGGAACCCCCGAACGATGAGCAGTTCTTC. It yields the protein CASKYMEPPNDEQFF.

CDR3 nucleotides: TGTGCCAGCAGCGTGCATACAGATACGCAGTATTTT. Translation: CASSVHTDTQYF. The chain couples TRBV9 to TRBJ2-3; no reliable D call. The length of the CDR3 is 12 residues. Germline lookup yields CDR1 SGDLS and CDR2 YYNGEE. V lost 2 bases and J 3 bases, leaving 4 bases between the germline ends.

This clonotype was recorded a few times. This chain connects TRBV27 to TRBJ1-2; D ambiguous. This CDR3 spans 13 amino acids. CDR1 and CDR2 (germline): MNHEY, SMNVEV (reference sequence). V lost 5 bases to trimming and J lost 3 bases, with 10 bases between them. Here the CDR3 reads CASSAGIDYGYTF. In DNA form, the CDR3 reads TGTGCCAGCAGTGCCGGGATAGACTATGGCTACACCTTC.

This clonotype was counted only a few times. The chain employs TRBV30 and TRBJ2-7, with 10 bases aligning to TRBD2. The V gene end was trimmed by 5 bases and the J gene end by 3 bases; junction bases not matched to a gene: 7. The CDR3 length is 14 residues. The germline CDR1 and CDR2 sequences are GTSNPN and SVGIG (reference sequence). The CDR3 DNA reads TGTGCCTGGGCAATAGCGGGAGGCTACTACGAGCAGTACTTC. Its protein is CAWAIAGGYYEQYF.

This clonotype was seen ten or more times. The chain has TRBV2 and TRBJ2-6, with D uncertain. Deletions cut 8 bases from V and 4 bases from J, with 15 bases between. CDR3 length: 15 amino acids. Per the germline V gene, CDR1 is SNHLY and CDR2 is FYNNEI. The CDR3 loop reads CASWRSSGGANVLTF. CDR3 nucleotide sequence: TGTGCCAGCTGGCGATCCTCGGGCGGGGCCAACGTCCTGACTTTC.

This clonotype was counted at least ten times. This chain links TRBV28 with TRBJ2-3; D is ambiguous. Germline V gene lookup returns CDR1 MDHEN and CDR2 SYDVKM. The CDR3 spans 18 residues. The germline V and J ends were trimmed by 5 bases and 0 bases, with 21 bases remaining between them. CDR3 loop: CASSPFPFPSTSTDTQYF. Here the CDR3 DNA reads TGTGCCAGCAGTCCTTTCCCCTTCCCCAGTACGAGCACAGATACGCAGTATTTT.

Many counts were recorded for this clonotype. The chain carries TRBV2 and TRBJ2-2; D remains ambiguous. The CDR3 totals 14 residues. Germline V gene lookup returns CDR1 SNHLY and CDR2 FYNNEI. Deletions cut 4 bases from V and 1 base from J, with 7 bases between. As DNA, the CDR3 is TGTGCCAGCAGTGTGCCTGAGAACACCGGGGAGCTGTTTTTT. Translated: CASSVPENTGELFF. Supplemented by reference TRBV2 and TRBJ2-2, the full variable domain reads EPEVTQTPSHQVTQMGQEVILRCVPISNHLYFYWYRQILGQKVEFLVSFYNNEISEKSEIFDDQFSVERPDGSNFTLKIRSTKLEDSAMYFCASSVPENTGELFFGEGSRLTVL.

The rearrangement uses TRBV7-8 and TRBJ1-1; D is uncertain. The germline gives CDR1 SGHVS, CDR2 FQNEAQ. Trimming took off 5 bases at V and 6 bases at J, with 7 bases between the two ends. CDR3 size: 11 residues. The DNA of the CDR3 is TGTGCCAGCAGCGTAACCTCTGAAGCTTTCTTT. Its protein product is CASSVTSEAFF.

The V call is TRBV2, the J call TRBJ2-7; D is unresolved. Between the trimmed V and J ends, which lost 2 bases and 0 bases, there was a span of 11 bases. The CDR3 has 15 residues. Germline CDR1 is SNHLY and CDR2 is FYNNEI. CDR3: CASSERLDASYEQYF. The CDR3 bases are TGTGCCAGCAGTGAAAGGTTGGACGCCTCCTACGAGCAGTACTTC. The whole variable domain, remainder taken from reference TRBV2 and TRBJ2-7, is EPEVTQTPSHQVTQMGQEVILRCVPISNHLYFYWYRQILGQKVEFLVSFYNNEISEKSEIFDDQFSVERPDGSNFTLKIRSTKLEDSAMYFCASSERLDASYEQYFGPGTRLTVT.

The table lists this clonotype with many counts. This chain uses TRBV19 with TRBJ1-2; 8 nucleotides agree with TRBD1. Per the germline V gene, CDR1 is LNHDA and CDR2 is SQIVND (reference sequence). This CDR3 comprises 11 residues. As DNA, the CDR3 is TGTGGACAGGGGAGCAACTATGGCTACACCTTC. The encoded protein is CGQGSNYGYTF.

This clonotype has ten or more counts. The V and J genes are TRBV7-9 and TRBJ2-7, with D uncertain. The germline V gene encodes CDR1 SEHNR and CDR2 FQNEAQ (reference sequence). The CDR3 consists of 11 residues. V was cut by 7 bases and J by 3 bases, with 7 bases left in between. CDR3 residues: CASTSDYEQYF. The DNA of the CDR3 is TGTGCCAGCACTTCTGACTACGAGCAGTACTTC. The variable domain in full, completed from reference TRBV7-9 and TRBJ2-7, reads DTGVSQNPRHKITKRGQNVTFRCDPISEHNRLYWYRQTLGQGPEFLTYFQNEAQLEKSRLLSDRFSAERPKGSFSTLEIQRTEQGDSAMYLCASTSDYEQYFGPGTRLTVT.

The chain links TRBV9 to TRBJ2-7, with TRBD2 matching over 13 bases. After removal of 3 bases from V and 5 bases from J, the junction contained 11 bases not matched to a gene. The CDR3 runs 17 residues. Looked up from germline, CDR1 is SGDLS and CDR2 is YYNGEE. DNA of the CDR3: TGTGCCAGCAGCGCTGGGTCCGGGACTAGCGGGACAAACGAGCAGTACTTC. Its protein is CASSAGSGTSGTNEQYF.

The chain has TRBV12-3 or TRBV12-4 and TRBJ1-1, with a weak D call TRBD1 (5 bases). The CDR3 extends over 17 amino acids. Trimming removed 8 bases from V and 0 bases from J, with 22 bases in between. The CDR3 sequence: CASDGGTPGRLNTEAFF. The CDR3 DNA reads as TGTGCCAGCGATGGTGGGACCCCGGGACGGTTGAACACTGAAGCTTTCTTT.

This clonotype has a count of ten or more. J is TRBJ2-1 and V is TRBV7-9; 7 bases map to TRBD2. The CDR3 spans 15 residues. Trimming removed 4 bases from V and 8 bases from J; junction bases left unmatched: 11. Germline V lookup: CDR1 SEHNR, CDR2 FQNEAQ (reference sequence). The CDR3 here is CASSYPGGPRDEQFF. The CDR3 DNA follows: TGTGCCAGCAGCTATCCGGGAGGCCCTCGGGATGAGCAGTTCTTC. The full variable domain, rest sourced from reference TRBV7-9 and TRBJ2-1, is DTGVSQNPRHKITKRGQNVTFRCDPISEHNRLYWYRQTLGQGPEFLTYFQNEAQLEKSRLLSDRFSAERPKGSFSTLEIQRTEQGDSAMYLCASSYPGGPRDEQFFGPGTRLTVL.